The source of this T cell receptor beta chain is a study of blood T cell repertoires in COVID-19. V dropped 3 bases and J dropped 4; count of bases not matched to a gene: 2. The length of the CDR3 is 14 residues. In germline, CDR1 is SGHNT, CDR2 YENEEA. Sequencing used immunoSEQ multiplex PCR; TCRdb keeps in-frame clones, though not all of them. Among 200,000 to 250,000 clones listed, about 88% were seen once. This rearrangement joins TRBV11-3 to TRBJ1-3, with 8 bases identical to TRBD1. Sequencing used peripheral blood. This TCR was sampled from a woman aged 40 to 50 who had recovered from COVID-19. The CDR3 spells CASSLDRAGNTIYF. CDR3 nucleotide sequence: TGTGCCAGCAGCTTGGACAGGGCGGGAAACACCATATATTTT. Complete variable domain (other parts from reference TRBV11-3 and TRBJ1-3): EAGVVQSPRYKIIEKKQPVAFWCNPISGHNTLYWYLQNLGQGPELLIRYENEEAVDDSQLPKDRFSAERLKGVDSTLKIQPAELGDSAVYLCASSLDRAGNTIYFGEGSWLTVV.